Following are 17 T cell receptor beta chains from one sample sequenced in a study of blood T cell repertoires in COVID-19. Repertoires were generated with immunoSEQ multiplex PCR, while TCRdb's copy carries only in-frame clones and drops some. The sample shows 230,000 or so clones, around 88% of them seen only once. Sequences were obtained from PBMCs or T cells enriched from blood (not recorded which). The receptors were sampled from a woman between 40 and 50 years old with acute COVID-19.

The genes are TRBV10-3 and TRBJ2-7, with TRBD1 matching 7 bases. Germline lookup yields CDR1 ENHRY and CDR2 SYGVKD. CDR3 size: 12 residues. V lost 4 bases to trimming and J lost 6 bases; unmatched junction nucleotides: 3. The CDR3 here is CAISAQGIEQYF. The CDR3 DNA sequence: TGTGCCATCAGTGCACAGGGGATCGAGCAGTACTTC.

The rearrangement uses TRBV27 and TRBJ2-7, with TRBD1 as a possible D gene (5 bases). V was pared by 6 bases and J by 0 bases, with 15 bases between. Germline-derived CDR1 and CDR2 are MNHEY and SMNVEV (reference sequence). The CDR3 extends over 15 amino acids. The CDR3 DNA reads TGTGCCAGCAGCCCTATGGGGCAGCCCTCCTACGAGCAGTACTTC. Protein: CASSPMGQPSYEQYF.

The CDR3 DNA reads as TGTGCCAGCAGCCAGACAGGGGCGGGTCAGCCCCAGCATTTT. It encodes CASSQTGAGQPQHF. The J gene is TRBJ1-5, the V gene TRBV4-2; 8 bases align to TRBD1. The CDR3 runs to 14 residues. From germline, CDR1 is LGHNA and CDR2 YNFKEQ. With V trimmed by 3 bases and J by 6 bases, 4 bases remained unmatched.

The gene calls are TRBV6-1 and TRBJ1-2, with D hard to call. This CDR3 spans 14 amino acids. V lost 8 bases and J lost 5, with 18 bases in between. Germline-derived CDR1 and CDR2 are MNHNS and SASEGT. The CDR3 nucleotides read TGTGCCAGCCACGATAGTGGGCGGGAATATGGCTACACCTTC. Protein product: CASHDSGREYGYTF.

This chain uses TRBV7-9 with TRBJ2-1; D is unresolved. This CDR3 region has 16 residues. Trimming took off 3 bases at V and 2 bases at J, with 14 bases between the two ends. Germline-derived CDR1 and CDR2 are SEHNR and FQNEAQ (reference sequence). The CDR3, as DNA: TGTGCCAGCAGCTTCATTAGAGGCGGCGCCTACAATGAGCAGTTCTTC. This encodes CASSFIRGGAYNEQFF.

This sequence joins TRBV29-1 and TRBJ2-2; D not certain. Germline CDR1 SQVTM, CDR2 ANQGSEA. The V and J ends lost 4 bases and 2 bases respectively, with 8 bases between them. CDR3 length: 13 residues. The CDR3: CSVGHDNTGELFF. The CDR3 bases are TGCAGCGTTGGGCATGATAACACCGGGGAGCTGTTTTTT.

V gene TRBV3-1 (or the pseudogene TRBV3-2) combines with J gene TRBJ2-3; D remains unclear. The V gene lost 4 bases and the J gene lost 3 bases, with 8 bases spanning the gap. Germline V gives CDR1 LGHDT, CDR2 YNNKEL (reference sequence). The CDR3 extends over 13 amino acids. The CDR3 bases are TGTGCCAGCAGCCGAGACCTGACAGATACGCAGTATTTT. Its protein product is CASSRDLTDTQYF.

This chain joins TRBV12-5 and TRBJ1-5; 9 bases are shared with TRBD1. The trim removed 2 bases at V and 5 bases at J, leaving 16 bases unmatched. The CDR3 has 19 residues. Germline V gives CDR1 LGHNT, CDR2 FRNRAP. The CDR3 spells CASGLSGIRDRDFHQPQHF. CDR3 coding DNA: TGTGCTAGTGGTTTGTCGGGTATCAGGGACAGGGATTTCCATCAGCCCCAGCATTTT.

The V call is TRBV10-3, the J call TRBJ2-3; possibly TRBD2 for D (6 bases). CDR3 length equals 16 residues. Germline CDR1 and CDR2: ENHRY and SYGVKD. Trimming took off 2 bases at V and 1 base at J, with 13 bases between the two ends. The DNA of the CDR3 is TGTGCCATCAGTGAGGTCGTGCCGGGGGGCACAGATACGCAGTATTTT. This sequence encodes CAISEVVPGGTDTQYF.

The V gene is TRBV10-2, the J gene TRBJ2-1; 15 bases line up with TRBD2. CDR1 WSHSY and CDR2 SAAADI come from the germline V gene. The CDR3 contains 16 residues. Trimming at V came to 6 bases and at J to 3 bases, leaving 3 bases not matched to a gene. CDR3 protein: CASRGLAGGNYNEQFF. In nucleotides, the CDR3 is TGCGCCAGCAGGGGACTAGCGGGGGGAAACTACAATGAGCAGTTCTTC.

The chain uses TRBV11-2 and TRBJ2-1, with TRBD2 identical over 8 bases. Germline lookup yields CDR1 SGHAT and CDR2 FQNNGV. The CDR3 is 14 residues long. Trimming at V came to 4 bases and at J to 8 bases, leaving 7 bases not matched to a gene. The CDR3 DNA reads TGTGCCAGCAGCTCCGCCGGACTAGCCCATGAGCAGTTCTTC. The encoded protein is CASSSAGLAHEQFF.

The V and J genes are TRBV19 and TRBJ2-2; the D gene is possibly TRBD2 (6 bases). Germline lookup yields CDR1 LNHDA and CDR2 SQIVND (reference sequence). This CDR3 has 15 residues. V lost 3 bases, J lost 3 bases, and 11 bases lay in between. The CDR3 nucleotides are TGTGCCAGTAGTATGTGGACTATCGACACCGGGGAGCTGTTTTTT. It yields the protein CASSMWTIDTGELFF.

The rearrangement uses TRBV7-2 and TRBJ1-3; D is undetermined. The CDR3 has 13 amino acids. Germline CDR1 is SGHTA and CDR2 is FQGNSA. V was cut by 5 bases and J by 4 bases, with 9 bases left in between. CDR3 coding DNA: TGTGCCAGCAGCCCTCAGTCCGGAAACACCATATATTTT. Its translation: CASSPQSGNTIYF.

V and J are TRBV11-2 and TRBJ1-2; D is undetermined. CDR1 SGHAT and CDR2 FQNNGV come from the germline V gene. The CDR3 covers 15 residues. The ends were cut back, 3 bases at V and 4 bases at J, with 15 bases in the middle. DNA for the CDR3: TGTGCCAGCAGCTTGGACTTGTTCAAGGGCTATGGCTACACCTTC. The encoded protein is CASSLDLFKGYGYTF. Together with reference TRBV11-2 and TRBJ1-2, the CDR3 gives the full variable domain: EAGVAQSPRYKIIEKRQSVAFWCNPISGHATLYWYQQILGQGPKLLIQFQNNGVVDDSQLPKDRFSAERLKGVDSTLKIQPAKLEDSAVYLCASSLDLFKGYGYTFGSGTRLTVV.

V and J are TRBV2 and TRBJ1-1; D uncertain. Germline CDR1 SNHLY, CDR2 FYNNEI. The CDR3 is made up of 14 amino acids. The ends were cut back, 2 bases at V and 1 base at J, with 8 bases in the middle. This CDR3 is CASSEFGRNTEAFF. In nucleotides, the CDR3 is TGTGCCAGCAGTGAATTTGGCAGGAACACTGAAGCTTTCTTT.

This chain uses TRBV7-9 with TRBJ1-2, with unresolved D. The V end was cut by 5 bases, the J end by 4 bases, with 11 bases between. The germline gives CDR1 SEHNR, CDR2 FQNEAQ (reference sequence). The CDR3 runs 13 residues. The DNA of the CDR3 is TGTGCCAGCAGCCAGCGGAGGGTCTATGGCTACACCTTC. Amino acids: CASSQRRVYGYTF. The whole variable domain, remainder taken from reference TRBV7-9 and TRBJ1-2, is DTGVSQNPRHKITKRGQNVTFRCDPISEHNRLYWYRQTLGQGPEFLTYFQNEAQLEKSRLLSDRFSAERPKGSFSTLEIQRTEQGDSAMYLCASSQRRVYGYTFGSGTRLTVV.

This clone was counted only a few times. This chain joins TRBV20-1 and TRBJ1-2, with D possibly matching TRBD1 (6 bases). The CDR3 is 12 amino acids. The V gene lost 3 bases and the J gene lost 5 bases, with 10 bases spanning the gap. Germline values: CDR1 DFQATT, CDR2 SNEGSKA (reference sequence). Here the CDR3 reads CSASLTGYGYTF. In DNA, the CDR3 is TGCAGTGCTAGTCTAACAGGGTATGGCTACACCTTC.